This TCR beta chain was obtained from a study of T cell clones after liver transplantation. Germline V lookup: CDR1 SGHDN, CDR2 FVKESK. V dropped 1 base and J dropped 4 bases, with 7 bases sitting between them. This CDR3 comprises 13 residues. Clones were sequenced by immunoSEQ multiplex PCR, and TCRdb holds only the in-frame ones, with some missing. The sample records 68,000 or so clones, 80% to 95% being singletons. This receptor was identified in a human patient who received a liver transplant. The T cells may come from the graft donor. This chain links TRBV14 with TRBJ2-5; a possible D gene is TRBD1 (6 bases). The sequencing here drew on CD4+ T cells from blood, taken approximately 26 months after liver transplant. The CDR3: CASSQVGGETQYF. The CDR3, as DNA: TGTGCCAGCAGCCAAGTAGGGGGAGAGACCCAGTACTTC.